These 10 T cell receptor beta chains were sequenced from one sample in a study of Tregs in tolerant kidney transplant recipients. These receptors have no identified antigens. TCRdb's table, derived via immunoSEQ multiplex PCR, lists solely in-frame clones and lacks some. The profile covers 2,800 or so clones, with around two fifths appearing a single time and roughly 7% taken by the ten largest. The sample consisted of Tregs from blood grown in culture. The receptors derive from a human donor in good health.

This clone has just a few counts. CDR3 nucleotides: TGTGCCAGCAGTCGATCAGGGAGCGTCGGCTATGGCTACACCTTC. It yields the protein CASSRSGSVGYGYTF. This chain uses TRBV2 with TRBJ1-2; D perhaps matches TRBD1 (5 bases). The V and J ends lost 5 bases and 4 bases respectively, with 17 bases between them. Germline loops: CDR1 SNHLY, CDR2 FYNNEI. The CDR3 extends over 15 amino acids. The full variable domain, completed using reference TRBV2 and TRBJ1-2, is EPEVTQTPSHQVTQMGQEVILRCVPISNHLYFYWYRQILGQKVEFLVSFYNNEISEKSEIFDDQFSVERPDGSNFTLKIRSTKLEDSAMYFCASSRSGSVGYGYTFGSGTRLTVV.

J is TRBJ2-7 and V is TRBV18, with 7 bases identical to TRBD1. The CDR3 length is 13 residues. CDR1 is KGHSH, CDR2 LQKENI, per germline. The ends lost 3 bases at V and 6 bases at J; junction bases unmatched: 5. The DNA of the CDR3 is TGTGCCAGCTCACCCCGGACAGGTCCCGAGCAGTACTTC. It translates to CASSPRTGPEQYF. Based on the CDR3 plus reference TRBV18 and TRBJ2-7, the full variable domain is NAGVMQNPRHLVRRRGQEARLRCSPMKGHSHVYWYRQLPEEGLKFMVYLQKENIIDESGMPKERFSAEFPKEGPSILRIQQVVRGDSAAYFCASSPRTGPEQYFGPGTRLTVT.

The CDR3: CASSPETGAYEKLFF. CDR3 nucleotides: TGTGCCAGCAGCCCTGAGACAGGGGCGTATGAAAAACTGTTTTTT. The chain couples TRBV11-3 to TRBJ1-4; 8 bases map to TRBD1. Germline V gives CDR1 SGHNT, CDR2 YENEEA. The ends lost 5 bases at V and 6 bases at J; junction bases unmatched: 8. CDR3 length: 15 amino acids.

The chain carries TRBV18 and TRBJ2-1; 8 bases agree with TRBD2. Germline lookup yields CDR1 KGHSH and CDR2 LQKENI. This CDR3 region has 15 residues. V was pared by 3 bases and J by 6 bases, with 7 bases of the junction left unmatched. The CDR3 DNA reads as TGTGCCAGCTCACCCTCTAGCGGGCTCTTCAATGAGCAGTTCTTC. It translates to CASSPSSGLFNEQFF.

The table lists this clone with a few counts. The rearrangement joins TRBV7-7 to TRBJ1-5; TRBD1 might be the D (5 bases). V shed 5 bases and J shed 4 bases, with 18 bases lying between them. Germline assignment: CDR1 SSHAT and CDR2 FNYEAQ (reference sequence). This CDR3 is built from 16 residues. The CDR3 here is CASSPISQGGNQPQHF. The CDR3 bases are TGTGCCAGCAGCCCAATTTCTCAGGGTGGGAATCAGCCCCAGCATTTT.

This chain links TRBV19 with TRBJ2-5, with TRBD2 matching over 7 bases. The CDR3 contains 15 residues. With V trimmed by 6 bases and J by 5 bases, 12 bases remained unmatched. The germline CDR1 and CDR2 sequences are LNHDA and SQIVND (reference sequence). The CDR3 protein is CASRGEAGEFETQYF. CDR3 bases: TGTGCCAGTAGGGGGGAGGCGGGAGAGTTTGAGACCCAGTACTTC.

The chain links TRBV13 to TRBJ1-2, with D possibly TRBD1 on 5 matching bases. Germline CDR1 reads PRHDT; CDR2 reads FYEKMQ (reference sequence). V gave up 3 bases and J gave up 7 bases, with 12 bases separating them. The CDR3 is 13 amino acids. The CDR3 region is CASSFPQGRGYTF. The CDR3 coding sequence is TGTGCCAGCAGCTTTCCCCAGGGTCGTGGCTACACCTTC.

The chain couples TRBV20-1 to TRBJ1-2; unclear D gene. The CDR3 is made up of 11 amino acids. Trimming cost V 3 bases and J 4 bases, with 6 bases left between them. Germline lookup yields CDR1 DFQATT and CDR2 SNEGSKA (reference sequence). CDR3 sequence (DNA): TGCAGTGCTAGGTTACCCTATGGCTACACCTTC. Amino acids: CSARLPYGYTF.

This clone came up a few times. The chain uses TRBV6-6 and TRBJ1-2; no clear D gene. This CDR3 spans 12 amino acids. V lost 5 bases and J 4 bases, leaving 8 bases between the germline ends. From germline, CDR1 is MNHNY and CDR2 SVGAGI (reference sequence). The CDR3 DNA sequence: TGTGCCAGCAGTAGATTGGGCTATGGCTACACCTTC. Translated, it gives CASSRLGYGYTF.

This clone has only a few counts. One end of the junction does not line up with germline, which may come from a read error. This chain connects TRBV2 to TRBJ1-2; no reliable D call. The CDR3 loop spans 12 amino acids. Germline values: CDR1 SNHLY, CDR2 FYNNEI. The CDR3 DNA sequence: TGTGCCAGCAGCCAAAGGGCTGGGCCAACCTCCTTC. This codes for CASSQRAGPTSF.